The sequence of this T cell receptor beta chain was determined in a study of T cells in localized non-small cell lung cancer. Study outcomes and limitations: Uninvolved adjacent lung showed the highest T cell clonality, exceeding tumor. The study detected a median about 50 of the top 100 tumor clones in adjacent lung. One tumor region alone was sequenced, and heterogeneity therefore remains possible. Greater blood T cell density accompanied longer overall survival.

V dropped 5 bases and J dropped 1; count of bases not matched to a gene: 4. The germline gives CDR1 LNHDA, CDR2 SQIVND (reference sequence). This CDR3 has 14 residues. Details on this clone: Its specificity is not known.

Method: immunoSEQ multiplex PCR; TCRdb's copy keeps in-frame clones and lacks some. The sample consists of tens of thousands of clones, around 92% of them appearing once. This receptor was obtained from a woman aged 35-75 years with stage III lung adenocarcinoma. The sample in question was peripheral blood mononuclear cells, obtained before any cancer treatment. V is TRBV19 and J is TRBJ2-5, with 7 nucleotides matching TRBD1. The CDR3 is CASSSGTVQETQYF. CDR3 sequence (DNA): TGTGCCAGTAGTTCCGGGACAGTCCAAGAGACCCAGTACTTC.